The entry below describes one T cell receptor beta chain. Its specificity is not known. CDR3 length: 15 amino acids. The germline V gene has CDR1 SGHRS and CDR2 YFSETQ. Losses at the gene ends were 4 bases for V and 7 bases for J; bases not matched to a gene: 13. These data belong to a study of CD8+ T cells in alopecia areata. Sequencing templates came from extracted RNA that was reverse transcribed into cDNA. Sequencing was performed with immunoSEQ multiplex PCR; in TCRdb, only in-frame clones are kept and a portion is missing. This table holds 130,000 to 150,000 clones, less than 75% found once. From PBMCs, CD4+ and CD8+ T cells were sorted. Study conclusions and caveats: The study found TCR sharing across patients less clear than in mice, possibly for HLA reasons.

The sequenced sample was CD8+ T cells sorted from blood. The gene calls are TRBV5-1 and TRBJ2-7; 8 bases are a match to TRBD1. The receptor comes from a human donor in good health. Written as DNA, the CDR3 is TGCGCCAGCAGCCCTGGGACAGGACGGGGGAGGGAGCAGTACTTC. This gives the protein CASSPGTGRGREQYF.